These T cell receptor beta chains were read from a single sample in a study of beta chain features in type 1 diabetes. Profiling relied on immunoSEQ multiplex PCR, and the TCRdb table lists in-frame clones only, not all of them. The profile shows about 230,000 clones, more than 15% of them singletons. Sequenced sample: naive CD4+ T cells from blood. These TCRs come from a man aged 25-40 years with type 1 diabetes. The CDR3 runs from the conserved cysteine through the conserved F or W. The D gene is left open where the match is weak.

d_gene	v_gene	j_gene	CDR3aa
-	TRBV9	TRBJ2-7	CASSVGSSSYEQYF
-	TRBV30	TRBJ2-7	CAWSAGPSSSYEQYF
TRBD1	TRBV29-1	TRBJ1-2	CSVEGQGSAYGYTF
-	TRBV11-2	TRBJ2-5	CASREQQETQYF
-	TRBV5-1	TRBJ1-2	CASSLSPIGSYGYTF
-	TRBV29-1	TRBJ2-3	CSGKTVDTQYF
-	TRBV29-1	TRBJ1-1	CSVLLRRSDTEAFF
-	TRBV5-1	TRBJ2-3	CASSLEGQGLSTDTQYF
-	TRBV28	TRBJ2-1	CASRREWAEQFF
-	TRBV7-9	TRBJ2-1	CASSLAQVKQFF
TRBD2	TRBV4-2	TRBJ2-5	CASSQVGREAKTQYF
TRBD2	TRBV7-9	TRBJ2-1	CASSSGLAGDNEQFF
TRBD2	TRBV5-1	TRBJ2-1	CASSLPTAGSGYNEQFF
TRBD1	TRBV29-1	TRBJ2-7	CSVEDRGRGTTEQYF
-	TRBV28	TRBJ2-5	CASTPGMAATQYF
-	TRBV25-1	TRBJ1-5	CASGPFDQPQHF
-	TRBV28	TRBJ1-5	CASGSRNQPQHF
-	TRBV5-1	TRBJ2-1	CASFLGGPLGNEQFF
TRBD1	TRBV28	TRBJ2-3	CASSLLGGTTDTQYF
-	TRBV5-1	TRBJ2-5	CASSLNGYQETQYF
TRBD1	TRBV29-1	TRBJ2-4	CSVEAGQGEGIQYF
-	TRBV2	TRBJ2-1	CASSGYNEQFF
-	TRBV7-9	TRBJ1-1	CASSFKVNTEAFF
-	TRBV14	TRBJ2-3	CASSQGVPFTDTQYF
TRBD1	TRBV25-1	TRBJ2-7	CASGPSGQGYDEQYF
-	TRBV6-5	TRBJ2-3	CASSYSGGGRADTQYF